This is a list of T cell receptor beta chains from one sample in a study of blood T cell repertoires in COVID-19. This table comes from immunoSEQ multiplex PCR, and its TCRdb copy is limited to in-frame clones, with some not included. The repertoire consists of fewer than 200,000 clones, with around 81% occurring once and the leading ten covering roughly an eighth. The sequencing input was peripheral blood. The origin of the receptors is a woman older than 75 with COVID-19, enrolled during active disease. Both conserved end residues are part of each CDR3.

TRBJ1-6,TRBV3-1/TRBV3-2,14,CASSHRTGDSPLHF
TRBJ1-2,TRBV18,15,CASSPLKGAGYGYTF
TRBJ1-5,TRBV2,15,CASSEGWGGMTPQHF
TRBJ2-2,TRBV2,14,CASSGAGEKRELFF
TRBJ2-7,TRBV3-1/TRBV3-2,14,CASSHRTGSYEQYF
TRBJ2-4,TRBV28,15,CASHSSGKAKNIQYF
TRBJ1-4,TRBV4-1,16,CASSHQGDRGREKLFF
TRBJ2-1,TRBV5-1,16,CASSPTLAGEYNEQFF
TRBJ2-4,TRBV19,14,CATRQGAAKNIQYF
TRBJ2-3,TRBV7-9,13,CASSLLVWDTQYF
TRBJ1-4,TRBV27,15,CASSPWTGVGEKLFF